The rows below give T cell receptor beta chains drawn from one sample of a study of T cell responses to AZD1222 COVID-19 vaccine. TCRdb keeps only in-frame clones here, not all; method: immunoSEQ multiplex PCR. Among some 120,000 clones listed, about 89% were seen once. Specimen: peripheral blood, collected on day 0 of AZD1222 vaccination. All receptors come from an adult in good health. CDR3s include the opening cysteine and the closing phenylalanine or tryptophan. A D gene is named only where the DNA matches it firmly. Some rows have no size entry. The others give once, few or many, or a class for an expanded clone.

v_gene	j_gene	len	d_gene	abundance	CDR3nt	CDR3aa
TRBV6-5	TRBJ2-5	15	NA	NA	TGTGCCAGCACCACCTCCCCGGCCCAGGGAGAGACCCAGTACTTC	CASTTSPAQGETQYF
TRBV7-9	TRBJ2-2	15	TRBD1	NA	TGTGCCAGCAGCTCATCGGACAGGCGAACCGGGGAGCTGTTTTTT	CASSSSDRRTGELFF
TRBV6-6	TRBJ1-6	16	NA	once	TGTGCCAGCAGCAGTCGGGGGGAATCCCCTAATTCACCCCTCCACTTT	CASSSRGESPNSPLHF
TRBV23-1	TRBJ1-4	15	TRBD1	once	TGCGCCAGCCCCTCCACCGGGACAGATAATGAAAAACTGTTTTTT	CASPSTGTDNEKLFF
TRBV7-9	TRBJ1-1	14	NA	once	TGTGCCAGCAGCTTAGCCAGGGGCTCCACTGAAGCTTTCTTT	CASSLARGSTEAFF
TRBV4-1	TRBJ1-1	15	NA	NA	TGCGCCAGCAGCCAAGATCCCAGGGAAGTGCCTGAAGCTTTCTTT	CASSQDPREVPEAFF
TRBV3-1/TRBV3-2	TRBJ1-4	15	NA	NA	TGTGCCAGCAGCTGGGGAGGAGCCGGGGGAGAAAAACTGTTTTTT	CASSWGGAGGEKLFF
TRBV28	TRBJ2-7	11	NA	once	TGTGCCAGCAGCGGGACCTACGAGCAGTACTTC	CASSGTYEQYF
TRBV5-6	TRBJ1-2	15	NA	once	TGTGCCAGCAGCTGGGCAGGCACATTCGGCTATGGCTACACCTTC	CASSWAGTFGYGYTF
TRBV14	TRBJ2-2	14	TRBD1	NA	TGTGCCAGCAGGACAGGGGAAATTCCCGGGGAGCTGTTTTTT	CASRTGEIPGELFF
TRBV25-1	TRBJ2-1	14	NA	NA	TGTGCCAGCACCAGCATTTTACCTTTCAATGAGCAGTTCTTC	CASTSILPFNEQFF
TRBV20-1	TRBJ2-7	14	TRBD2	NA	TGCAGTGCTAGTCCGGGACTAGCGGGTGCGGGGCAGTACTTC	CSASPGLAGAGQYF
TRBV5-8	TRBJ2-3	15	TRBD2	NA	TGTGCCAGCAGCCGACCGACTAGCGGAGCAGATACGCAGTATTTT	CASSRPTSGADTQYF
TRBV6-1	TRBJ1-6	16	TRBD1	NA	TGTGCCAGCAGTGAAGCGTTGGGACAGGGGAATTCACCCCTCCACTTT	CASSEALGQGNSPLHF
TRBV5-4	TRBJ2-7	13	NA	NA	TGTGCCAGCAGCTTGGGCGGGCCCTACGAGCAGTACTTC	CASSLGGPYEQYF
TRBV5-1	TRBJ2-5	14	NA	NA	TGCGCCAGCAGCTTGGTCCGGGGGCAAGAGACCCAGTACTTC	CASSLVRGQETQYF
TRBV21-1	TRBJ2-1	18	NA	NA	TGTGCCAGCAGCAAAACTGGGACTAGCGAAAGCTCCTACAATGAGCAGTTCTTC	CASSKTGTSESSYNEQFF
TRBV6-2/TRBV6-3	TRBJ2-1	19	TRBD2	NA	TGTGCCAGCAGTTACTCGAGTGGCGGGAGGGCCAAGGCCTACAATGAGCAGTTCTTC	CASSYSSGGRAKAYNEQFF
TRBV18	TRBJ2-5	14	NA	NA	TGTGCCAGCTCACAGAGCCGGACAGAAGAGACCCAGTACTTC	CASSQSRTEETQYF
TRBV3-1/TRBV3-2	TRBJ1-3	14	NA	NA	TGTGCCAGCAGCCAACAGGACTCTGGAAACACCATATATTTT	CASSQQDSGNTIYF
TRBV6-2/TRBV6-3	TRBJ1-5	13	NA	NA	TGTGCCAGCAGTTACCCCGGCCGTCAGCCCCAGCATTTT	CASSYPGRQPQHF
TRBV18	TRBJ1-6	13	NA	NA	TGTGCCAGCTCACTGGACGAAGATTCACCCCTCCACTTT	CASSLDEDSPLHF
TRBV19	TRBJ1-5	14	NA	once	TGTGCCAGTACTGCCCAGGATAGCAATCAGCCCCAGCATTTT	CASTAQDSNQPQHF
TRBV18	TRBJ2-5	17	TRBD1	NA	TGTGCCAGCTCCACCCCAATCTACAGGGGCAGCCAAGAGACCCAGTACTTC	CASSTPIYRGSQETQYF
TRBV7-9	TRBJ1-2	15	NA	NA	TGTGCCAGCACCCTTGGGGGAGGTTTGGACTATGGCTACACCTTC	CASTLGGGLDYGYTF
TRBV20-1	TRBJ2-1	12	NA	NA	TGCAGTGCTGGTGGAGGAGGCAATGAGCAGTTCTTC	CSAGGGGNEQFF
TRBV3-1/TRBV3-2	TRBJ2-5	15	TRBD1	once	TGTGCCAGCAGCCGAAGGGGGCTGGGTGGAGAGACCCAGTACTTC	CASSRRGLGGETQYF
TRBV18	TRBJ1-2	13	TRBD1	NA	TGTGCCAGCTCACCCCGGGACAGGGCTGGCTACACCTTC	CASSPRDRAGYTF
TRBV19	TRBJ1-1	15	NA	NA	TGTGCCAGTAGTGATACGGGGATGGGGAACACTGAAGCTTTCTTT	CASSDTGMGNTEAFF
TRBV6-2/TRBV6-3	TRBJ1-2	13	NA	NA	TGTGCCAGCAGTTACAAAAACGGCTATGGCTACACCTTC	CASSYKNGYGYTF
TRBV27	TRBJ1-2	15	TRBD1	NA	TGTGCCAGCAGTCCCGGGACAGGGGGAACCTATGGCTACACCTTC	CASSPGTGGTYGYTF
TRBV21-1	TRBJ2-5	14	NA	NA	TGTGCCAGCAGCAACGCTCAGCGCGAAGAGACCCAGTACTTC	CASSNAQREETQYF
TRBV5-1	TRBJ2-1	15	TRBD2	NA	TGCGCCAGCAGCTTGGAGGGCGGGAGAATCAATGAGCAGTTCTTC	CASSLEGGRINEQFF
TRBV7-9	TRBJ1-6	15	NA	NA	TGTGCCAGCAGCCCCGGGAACAGAGCGAATTCACCCCTCCACTTT	CASSPGNRANSPLHF
TRBV27	TRBJ1-5	15	NA	NA	TGTGCCAGCAGTTTATACGGACAGAACAATCAGCCCCAGCATTTT	CASSLYGQNNQPQHF
TRBV18	TRBJ1-2	14	NA	NA	TGTGCCAGCTCACCTCCGGCCAACAACAATGGCTACACCTTC	CASSPPANNNGYTF
TRBV9	TRBJ1-1	15	NA	NA	TGTGCCAGCAGCGTATTTATGGAGGGGAACACTGAAGCTTTCTTT	CASSVFMEGNTEAFF
TRBV19	TRBJ1-1	16	NA	NA	TGTGCCAGTAGTTCCCGGACGTCTGCAGGGAACACTGAAGCTTTCTTT	CASSSRTSAGNTEAFF
TRBV27	TRBJ2-6	15	NA	NA	TGTGCCAGCAGTTTATCGAGTCCTGGGGCCAACGTCCTGACTTTC	CASSLSSPGANVLTF
TRBV7-9	TRBJ2-3	15	NA	NA	TGTGCCAGCAGCTTACGCGGGGTAAGCACAGATACGCAGTATTTT	CASSLRGVSTDTQYF
TRBV25-1	TRBJ1-2	14	TRBD1	NA	TGTGCCAGCAGTGGAAGGGGACAGGGGATTGGCTACACCTTC	CASSGRGQGIGYTF
TRBV6-2/TRBV6-3	TRBJ2-5	18	TRBD2	NA	TGTGCCAGCAGTACCCGACTAGCCCCTAGCTGGGGACAAGAGACCCAGTACTTC	CASSTRLAPSWGQETQYF
TRBV14	TRBJ1-3	14	NA	NA	TGTGCCAGCAGCAGACAGAGCAGCGGAAACACCATATATTTT	CASSRQSSGNTIYF
TRBV5-6	TRBJ1-1	13	NA	NA	TGTGCCAGCAAATGGGGAGGGAACACTGAAGCTTTCTTT	CASKWGGNTEAFF
TRBV7-9	TRBJ2-7	12	NA	NA	TGTGCCAGCAGCCTACCAGGTGGGGAGCAGTACTTC	CASSLPGGEQYF
TRBV7-3	TRBJ2-2	15	NA	NA	TGTGCCAGCAGCCCCGCGGTGGGGGGCAGGGGGGAGCTGTTTTTT	CASSPAVGGRGELFF
TRBV3-1/TRBV3-2	TRBJ2-3	15	TRBD2	few	TGTGCCAGCAGCCAAGCGGGGGGGCAGATAGATACGCAGTATTTT	CASSQAGGQIDTQYF
TRBV5-5	TRBJ1-1	17	NA	NA	TGTGCCAGCAGCTTGACCGGGACCGAGGGCATGAACACTGAAGCTTTCTTT	CASSLTGTEGMNTEAFF
TRBV3-1/TRBV3-2	TRBJ2-3	14	NA	NA	TGTGCCAGCAGCCAAGGACTAACCACAGATACGCAGTATTTT	CASSQGLTTDTQYF
TRBV18	TRBJ2-4	13	NA	NA	TGTGCCAGCTCACCAGGGTTTGGGAACATTCAGTACTTC	CASSPGFGNIQYF
TRBV19	TRBJ1-5	16	NA	NA	TGTGCCAGTAGTATAGCGGCAGGGGCTAATGGACAGCCCCAGCATTTT	CASSIAAGANGQPQHF
TRBV5-1	TRBJ2-7	14	TRBD2	NA	TGCGCCAGCAGCTTAACTAGCGGGGGCTACGAGCAGTACTTC	CASSLTSGGYEQYF
TRBV29-1	TRBJ1-1	12	NA	NA	TGCAGCGTTGAAGGGCAGTCCAGGGAAGCTTTCTTT	CSVEGQSREAFF
TRBV7-7	TRBJ2-7	14	NA	NA	TGTGCCAGCAGCTTAAGTCTGGCAAGTCACGAGCAGTACTTC	CASSLSLASHEQYF
TRBV2	TRBJ1-2	15	TRBD1	NA	TGTGCCAGCAGTGAAAGACAGGGAGGGTTGGGTGGCTACACCTTC	CASSERQGGLGGYTF
TRBV5-1	TRBJ1-2	18	NA	NA	TGCGCCAGCAGCTTCCGGGACGCACAGCACCTACCTAACTATGGCTACACCTTC	CASSFRDAQHLPNYGYTF
TRBV15	TRBJ2-2	15	TRBD1	NA	TGTGCCACCAGCGGACCGCGGACAGGCACCGGGGAGCTGTTTTTT	CATSGPRTGTGELFF
TRBV10-3	TRBJ1-5	15	NA	NA	TGTGCCATCAGTGAGTCAGGGATTAGCAATCAGCCCCAGCATTTT	CAISESGISNQPQHF
TRBV6-5	TRBJ1-5	15	NA	NA	TGTGCCAGCAGCAGGACCCTCGAGGGCAATCAGCCCCAGCATTTT	CASSRTLEGNQPQHF